These 16 T cell receptor beta chains originate from one sample sequenced in a study of blood T cell repertoires in COVID-19. This table comes from immunoSEQ multiplex PCR, and its TCRdb copy is limited to in-frame clones, with some not included. In the table there are 300,000 to 450,000 clones, around 87% of which are singletons. The material sequenced was peripheral blood. Every receptor here comes from a woman in her sixties or seventies with COVID-19, enrolled during active disease.

The chain joins TRBV6-5 to TRBJ1-2, with 9 bases identical to TRBD1. The germline CDR1 and CDR2 sequences are MNHEY and SVGAGI. This CDR3 is built from 12 residues. The V segment lost 6 bases and the J segment 7 bases; nucleotides outside the gene matches: 3. CDR3 protein: CASSGTGPGYTF. The CDR3 DNA reads as TGTGCCAGCAGCGGGACAGGGCCTGGCTACACCTTC.

This clone showed up just once. The chain joins TRBV7-9 to TRBJ2-2; TRBD2 might be the D (6 bases). The V gene's germline CDR1 is SEHNR and CDR2 FQNEAQ (reference sequence). Trimming stripped 3 bases from V and 8 bases from J, with 10 bases between. The CDR3 length is 13 residues. CDR3 residues: CASSLTSAGELFF. Here the CDR3 DNA reads TGTGCCAGCAGCTTGACTAGTGCTGGGGAGCTGTTTTTT.

Notes on this clone: Other DNA variants within this sample encode the same CDR3. This sequence joins TRBV12-3 or TRBV12-4 and TRBJ1-2, with D possibly TRBD1 on 6 matching bases. The CDR3 is 13 residues long. The V gene lost 7 bases and the J gene lost 1 base, with 10 bases spanning the gap. The CDR3 sequence: CASKQGINYGYTF. The DNA of the CDR3 is TGTGCCAGCAAACAGGGAATTAACTATGGCTACACCTTC.

V gene TRBV28 combines with J gene TRBJ1-2; D call uncertain. The CDR3 loop spans 13 amino acids. Trimming pared 6 bases from V and 8 bases from J, leaving 16 bases between. Germline-derived CDR1 and CDR2 are MDHEN and SYDVKM. CDR3 nucleotides: TGTGCCAGCAGCTCTCTTCGGACGGGGGGCTACACCTTC. Amino acids: CASSSLRTGGYTF.

V is TRBV6-5 and J is TRBJ2-7; perhaps TRBD1 as D (5 bases). This CDR3 contains 14 residues. The germline CDR1 and CDR2 sequences are MNHEY and SVGAGI. V gave up 5 bases and J gave up 2 bases, with 13 bases separating them. The CDR3 reads CASSRGHGTYEQYF. The CDR3 DNA sequence: TGTGCCAGCAGTCGCGGACATGGAACCTACGAGCAGTACTTC.

This chain joins TRBV9 and TRBJ1-2; TRBD1 is a possible D gene (6 bases). The CDR3 runs to 12 residues. Trimming shortened V by 3 bases and J by 14 bases, and 17 bases separated the two germline ends. Looked up from germline, CDR1 is SGDLS and CDR2 is YYNGEE. The DNA of the CDR3 is TGTGCCAGCAGCGCTGGCCCCAACAGGGAGACCTTC. Translating it yields CASSAGPNRETF.

The rearrangement joins TRBV5-1 to TRBJ2-5, with D possibly being TRBD2 (6 bases). Germline assignment: CDR1 SGHRS and CDR2 YFSETQ. V lost 4 bases to trimming and J lost 1 base, with 14 bases between them. The CDR3 covers 15 residues. The CDR3 here is CASSPAGPRQETQYF. CDR3 in DNA: TGCGCCAGCAGCCCGGCGGGGCCTCGCCAAGAGACCCAGTACTTC.

This chain links TRBV27 with TRBJ2-7; D perhaps matches TRBD1 (5 bases). CDR3 size: 14 residues. V was shortened by 2 bases and J by 0 bases, with 8 bases between the two germline ends. Looked up from germline, CDR1 is MNHEY and CDR2 is SMNVEV (reference sequence). CDR3 loop: CASSLAGISYEQYF. DNA of the CDR3: TGTGCCAGCAGTTTAGCAGGGATCTCCTACGAGCAGTACTTC.

The chain is built from TRBV28 and TRBJ2-2; the match to TRBD1 covers 7 bases. CDR3 size: 15 residues. Per the germline V gene, CDR1 is MDHEN and CDR2 is SYDVKM. J was trimmed by 5 bases and V by 6 bases; bases with no gene match: 9. This chain's CDR3 is CASSPTGTVTGELFF. CDR3 coding DNA: TGTGCCAGCAGCCCGACCGGGACAGTTACCGGGGAGCTGTTTTTT.

The J gene is TRBJ1-5, the V gene TRBV18; 7 positions agree with TRBD1. The CDR3 sequence is 14 residues long. Germline V CDR1 and CDR2: KGHSH, LQKENI. The V gene end was trimmed by 1 base and the J gene end by 8 bases; junction bases not matched to a gene: 5. This CDR3 is CASSPRGGQEPQHF. The CDR3 coding sequence is TGTGCCAGCTCACCACGAGGGGGCCAAGAGCCCCAGCATTTT.

This chain links TRBV6-5 with TRBJ1-1; no firm D call. Deletions cut 0 bases from V and 4 bases from J, with 9 bases between. This CDR3 region has 14 residues. The germline CDR1 and CDR2 sequences are MNHEY and SVGAGI. In nucleotides, the CDR3 is TGTGCCAGCAGTTACTCGACGAGGGTCACTGAAGCTTTCTTT. This codes for CASSYSTRVTEAFF.

This clone appeared once. The chain couples TRBV30 to TRBJ1-4, with D possibly matching TRBD1 (6 bases). The V end was cut by 7 bases, the J end by 6 bases, with 21 bases between. CDR1 and CDR2 (germline): GTSNPN, SVGIG (reference sequence). The CDR3 is 15 residues long. The CDR3 spells CASGTGSQFYEKLFF. In DNA form, the CDR3 reads TGTGCCTCGGGAACAGGGAGCCAGTTTTATGAAAAACTGTTTTTT.

V usage is TRBV20-1 and J usage is TRBJ1-5; D perhaps matches TRBD1 (6 bases). The CDR3 consists of 13 residues. Trimming removed 3 bases at V and 3 bases at J, with 9 bases between. Germline V gene lookup returns CDR1 DFQATT and CDR2 SNEGSKA (reference sequence). In DNA, the CDR3 is TGCAGTGCTAGTAGACAGGACAATCAGCCCCAGCATTTT. Residues: CSASRQDNQPQHF.

J is TRBJ2-1 and V is TRBV5-4; maybe TRBD1 (5 bases). The V end lost 1 base, the J end lost 8 bases, and 16 bases lay between the germline ends. The CDR3 sequence is 15 residues long. Germline V CDR1 and CDR2: SGHNT, YYREEE (reference sequence). The CDR3 DNA follows: TGTGCCAGCAGCTTGACGCAGGGAAGGCTAGATGAGCAGTTCTTC. This sequence encodes CASSLTQGRLDEQFF.

This chain joins TRBV7-9 and TRBJ1-2; 9 positions agree with TRBD1. After removal of 5 bases from V and 4 bases from J, the junction contained 11 bases not matched to a gene. Germline CDR1 reads SEHNR; CDR2 reads FQNEAQ (reference sequence). The CDR3 runs to 16 residues. CDR3 sequence: CASSHKDRGGGYGYTF. CDR3 nucleotides: TGTGCCAGCAGCCACAAGGACAGGGGAGGGGGCTATGGCTACACCTTC.

The rearrangement joins TRBV7-2 to TRBJ1-4; D is ambiguous. The CDR3 loop spans 14 amino acids. The germline V gene encodes CDR1 SGHTA and CDR2 FQGNSA. The V end was cut by 1 base, the J end by 5 bases, with 8 bases between. CDR3 sequence (DNA): TGTGCCAGCAGCTTAGGCAGGAGGAATGAAAAACTGTTTTTT. Translating gives CASSLGRRNEKLFF.